This T cell receptor (beta chain) was obtained from a study of blood T cell repertoires in COVID-19. Across the whole study: The origin of the acute and convalescent COVID-19 samples was the United States, Italy and Spain. In each case, the material was cDNA or gDNA derived from T cells, B-cell-depleted T cells, or PBMCs.

As processed by the authors: It was from reference gene primer amplification that nucleated cell counts were estimated. Some clones are missing from TCRdb's copy, which holds only in-frame ones; the method was immunoSEQ multiplex PCR. V, J and clone size derive from that table, while D and trimming were established from the DNA sequence. The table includes 250,000 to 300,000 clones, approximately 85% detected once. For this clone: Other DNA sequences of this sample code for an identical CDR3.

The sample consisted of peripheral blood. The TCR comes from a woman in her 70s with acute or convalescent COVID-19.

CDR3 sequence: CASRQNTGELFF. In nucleotides, the CDR3 is TGTGCCAGCAGACAGAACACCGGGGAGCTGTTTTTT. V usage is TRBV6-5 and J usage is TRBJ2-2; the D is unclear. Germline assignment: CDR1 MNHEY and CDR2 SVGAGI. This CDR3 contains 12 residues. The V gene lost 6 bases and the J gene lost 1 base, with 3 bases spanning the gap.